The present entry profiles one T cell receptor beta chain with its context. No antigen is known for it. Systemic immunosuppression or autoimmune disease history was grounds to exclude patients. The CDR3 totals 17 residues. After removal of 0 bases from V and 5 bases from J, the junction contained 8 bases not matched to a gene. CDR1 and CDR2 (germline): SGHDN, FVKESK. Assay used: immunoSEQ multiplex PCR; TCRdb lists only in-frame clones, some missing. The sample shows tens of thousands of clones, about 80% of them seen only once. The data were taken from a study of OX40 agonist ivuxolimab in advanced cancers. Regarding the study as a whole: CD4+ T cells averaged fewer expanded clones than CD8+ T cells.

The gene calls are TRBV14 and TRBJ2-1; 9 bases line up with TRBD2. Sequencing was performed on CD4+ or CD8+ T cells sorted from blood, taken in a trial of the OX40 agonist ivuxolimab. This receptor was taken from an adult with an advanced solid tumor such as melanoma, head and neck, liver or kidney cancer. The CDR3 DNA follows: TGTGCCAGCAGCCAAGAAGTGAGCGGGGGGTACGACAATGAGCAGTTCTTC. Protein product: CASSQEVSGGYDNEQFF.